These 25 T cell receptor beta chains were sequenced from one sample in a study of T-cell reconstitution after alpha-beta-depleted transplantation in children. Unique molecular identifiers were used to barcode this TCRbeta library. From the PCR reads, TCRdb called clonotypes with MiXCR, one entry per CDR3 protein. The sample shows approximately 1,000,000 distinct CDR3 sequences, 25% to 30% of them seen only once. The sample consisted of PBMCs, mostly from graft donor cells, taken 360 days after TCRalphabeta/CD19-depleted stem cell transplant. Receptors originate from a boy younger than two who had a stem cell transplant for SCID, so the T cells may come from the graft donor.

The table lists this clonotype with a few counts. The V gene is TRBV12-3 or TRBV12-4, the J gene TRBJ2-2, with D uncertain. The CDR3 is 14 residues long. Trimming shortened V by 5 bases and J by 0 bases, and 7 bases separated the two germline ends. Here the CDR3 reads CASSKATNTGELFF. CDR3 nucleotide sequence: TGTGCCAGCAGTAAAGCCACGAACACCGGGGAGCTGTTTTTT.

The rearrangement uses TRBV15 and TRBJ2-5, with D perhaps TRBD2 (6 bases). The V and J ends lost 4 bases and 2 bases respectively, with 23 bases between them. This CDR3 is 18 amino acids long. Germline V CDR1 and CDR2: LNHNV, YYDKDF (reference sequence). The CDR3 DNA sequence: TGTGCCACCAGCAATCCATACGGGGGTGCCAGAGGTCAAGAGACCCAGTACTTC. Protein sequence: CATSNPYGGARGQETQYF.

In its sample, this clonotype was seen a few times. The V gene is TRBV29-1, the J gene TRBJ2-3, with TRBD1 as a possible D gene (6 bases). The germline gives CDR1 SQVTM, CDR2 ANQGSEA. Deletions cut 1 base from V and 2 bases from J, with 13 bases between. This CDR3 is built from 15 residues. CDR3 nucleotide sequence: TGCAGCGTTGAAGGGGGGCTCTACAACACAGATACGCAGTATTTT. Translating it yields CSVEGGLYNTDTQYF.

This clonotype was observed at least ten times. This sequence joins TRBV27 and TRBJ1-2; D unclear. The CDR3 is 13 amino acids. The V end was cut by 1 base, the J end by 3 bases, with 6 bases between. CDR1 and CDR2 (germline): MNHEY, SMNVEV (reference sequence). The CDR3 DNA sequence: TGTGCCAGCAGTTTATACGCAGACTATGGCTACACCTTC. As protein: CASSLYADYGYTF.

This clonotype was counted a few times. The J gene is TRBJ2-3, the V gene TRBV30; D gene uncertain. This CDR3 spans 11 amino acids. Trimming took off 1 base at V and 3 bases at J, with 2 bases between the two ends. Germline V gene data show CDR1 as GTSNPN and CDR2 as SVGIG (reference sequence). The CDR3 DNA reads as TGTGCCTGGAGTGGGACAGATACGCAGTATTTT. Encoded protein: CAWSGTDTQYF.

The CDR3 protein is CASSQQRGKETQYF. The CDR3 DNA reads as TGTGCCAGCAGTCAACAGAGGGGAAAAGAGACCCAGTACTTC. The rearrangement links TRBV27 to TRBJ2-5; D assignment may be TRBD1 or TRBD2 (5 bases each). This CDR3 has 14 residues. V was clipped by 5 bases and J by 3 bases, with 13 bases between them. CDR1 is MNHEY and CDR2 is SMNVEV in the germline V gene (reference sequence).

The chain employs TRBV7-8 and TRBJ2-3, with 9 bases that match TRBD2. CDR3 length equals 15 residues. CDR1 and CDR2 (germline): SGHVS, FQNEAQ. V lost 4 bases to trimming and J lost 4 bases; unmatched junction nucleotides: 6. CDR3 sequence: CASSSLAGAADTQYF. The DNA of the CDR3 is TGTGCCAGCAGCTCTTTAGCGGGGGCGGCAGATACGCAGTATTTT.

This sequence joins TRBV6-6 and TRBJ2-7; D is perhaps TRBD1 (6 bases). Trimming cost V 8 bases and J 4 bases, with 12 bases left between them. The CDR3 length is 12 residues. The germline V gene has CDR1 MNHNY and CDR2 SVGAGI (reference sequence). The CDR3: CASSGHNYEQYF. Here the CDR3 DNA reads TGTGCCAGCTCGGGACACAATTACGAGCAGTACTTC.

The rearrangement joins TRBV7-9 to TRBJ2-7; D gene unclear. The length of the CDR3 is 14 residues. Trimming left V 1 base short and J 3 bases short, with 10 bases between. Germline V gene data show CDR1 as SEHNR and CDR2 as FQNEAQ (reference sequence). The CDR3 DNA follows: TGTGCCAGCAGCTTAGAAGGACGCAACTACGAGCAGTACTTC. Protein product: CASSLEGRNYEQYF.

This clonotype turned up a few times. The V gene is TRBV7-9, the J gene TRBJ2-5; the match to TRBD2 covers 8 bases. Trimming cost V 0 bases and J 2 bases; bases outside gene matches: 2. CDR1 and CDR2 from the germline V gene are SEHNR and FQNEAQ (reference sequence). This CDR3 spans 15 amino acids. CDR3 nucleotides: TGTGCCAGCAGCTTAGCGGGGACTAGTCAAGAGACCCAGTACTTC. It translates to CASSLAGTSQETQYF.

This clonotype has just a few counts. This sequence joins TRBV11-1 and TRBJ2-1; no definite D call. Trimming removed 8 bases at V and 3 bases at J, with 14 bases between. The germline V gene has CDR1 SGHAT and CDR2 FQDESV (reference sequence). The CDR3 consists of 14 residues. The CDR3 protein is CASVFQENYNEQFF. CDR3 bases: TGTGCCAGCGTTTTTCAGGAGAACTACAATGAGCAGTTCTTC.

This clonotype was seen a handful of times. The chain couples TRBV29-1 to TRBJ2-3; 8 nucleotides agree with TRBD1. CDR3 size: 13 residues. Germline CDR1 SQVTM, CDR2 ANQGSEA. The J segment lost 4 bases and the V segment lost 5 bases, leaving 5 bases of the junction unmatched. This CDR3 is CSVRRGQADTQYF. In nucleotides, the CDR3 is TGCAGCGTTCGCCGGGGACAGGCAGATACGCAGTATTTT.

The V gene is TRBV2, the J gene TRBJ2-2; 7 positions agree with TRBD1. The CDR3 runs to 14 residues. Per germline, CDR1 SNHLY and CDR2 FYNNEI. Losses at the gene ends were 6 bases for V and 1 base for J; bases not matched to a gene: 2. Here the CDR3 DNA reads TGTGCCAGCAGGACAGGGAGGAACACCGGGGAGCTGTTTTTT. Its translation is CASRTGRNTGELFF.

This chain connects TRBV3-1 to TRBJ1-4, with D possibly being TRBD1 (6 bases). Per the germline V gene, CDR1 is LGHDT and CDR2 is YNNKEL (reference sequence). The CDR3 sequence is 14 residues long. Trimming removed 5 bases from V and 8 bases from J, with 15 bases in between. CDR3 sequence reads: CASSTQGFEEKLFF. CDR3 DNA: TGTGCCAGCAGCACCCAGGGGTTCGAAGAAAAACTGTTTTTT.

The chain uses TRBV15 and TRBJ2-7; TRBD1 matches at 7 bases. V dropped 5 bases and J dropped 7; count of bases not matched to a gene: 11. Per germline, CDR1 LNHNV and CDR2 YYDKDF (reference sequence). The CDR3 loop spans 14 amino acids. The DNA for the CDR3 is TGTGCCACCAGCGGGGACAGTTGGGCTCCGGAGCAGTACTTC. It is translated as CATSGDSWAPEQYF.

This clonotype was observed a few times. The V and J genes are TRBV6-1 and TRBJ2-3, with D unclear. Trimming cost V 6 bases and J 4 bases, with 11 bases left between them. From germline, CDR1 is MNHNS and CDR2 SASEGT. The CDR3 is 13 residues long. The CDR3 DNA reads TGTGCCAGCAGAACATCTTTCCCAGATACGCAGTATTTT. Its translation is CASRTSFPDTQYF.

The rearrangement links TRBV20-1 to TRBJ2-5, with 12 nucleotides matching TRBD1. The CDR3 sequence is 15 residues long. Germline CDR1 reads DFQATT; CDR2 reads SNEGSKA (reference sequence). V was clipped by 5 bases and J by 5 bases; unmatched bases: 9. CDR3 sequence: CSAVPGQGAWETQYF. The CDR3 DNA follows: TGCAGTGCTGTACCGGGACAGGGGGCGTGGGAGACCCAGTACTTC.

The gene calls are TRBV11-2 and TRBJ2-1, with D tentatively TRBD1 (5 bases). CDR1 and CDR2 from the germline V gene are SGHAT and FQNNGV. V lost 3 bases and J lost 12, with 12 bases in between. CDR3 size: 12 residues. CDR3 DNA sequence: TGTGCCAGCAGCTTGGAGATAGGGGTGCAGTTCTTC. This translates into CASSLEIGVQFF.

This chain links TRBV20-1 with TRBJ2-1; 11 nucleotides line up with TRBD2. Unmatched junction bases numbered 8, after V lost 5 bases and J lost 8 bases. Germline V gene data show CDR1 as DFQATT and CDR2 as SNEGSKA (reference sequence). This CDR3 spans 14 amino acids. The CDR3 DNA follows: TGCAGTGCTGACCCCGGGACTAGCGGTGATGAGCAGTTCTTC. Encoded protein: CSADPGTSGDEQFF.

J is TRBJ2-1 and V is TRBV7-2; perhaps TRBD1 as D (5 bases). This CDR3 is 15 amino acids long. V was shortened by 0 bases and J by 4 bases, with 10 bases between the two germline ends. Germline V gene lookup returns CDR1 SGHTA and CDR2 FQGNSA. CDR3 region: CASSLAGAVYNEQFF. Written as DNA, the CDR3 is TGTGCCAGCAGCTTAGCAGGGGCCGTTTACAATGAGCAGTTCTTC.

This clonotype was recorded a few times. The chain links TRBV20-1 to TRBJ2-6; TRBD2 matches 7 bases. The CDR3 runs 18 residues. The ends lost 2 bases at V and 0 bases at J; junction bases unmatched: 10. Germline V gives CDR1 DFQATT, CDR2 SNEGSKA (reference sequence). CDR3 nucleotides: TGCAGTGCTAGACCCCGGGAGGTTCCAACCTCTGGGGCCAACGTCCTGACTTTC. The encoded protein is CSARPREVPTSGANVLTF.

This clonotype was found a few times. This chain links TRBV5-1 with TRBJ2-7, with D hard to call. The V and J ends lost 0 bases and 5 bases respectively, with 9 bases between them. Germline loops: CDR1 SGHRS, CDR2 YFSETQ. CDR3 size: 13 residues. CDR3: CASSLGGPDEQYF. The CDR3 nucleotides are TGCGCCAGCAGCTTGGGGGGTCCGGACGAGCAGTACTTC.

In DNA, the CDR3 is TGTGCCAGCAGCTTAGCCGATTTCGGGACTGAAGCTTTCTTT. Translating gives CASSLADFGTEAFF. The chain combines TRBV7-2 with TRBJ1-1; no firm D call. The CDR3 contains 14 residues. V was pared by 0 bases and J by 5 bases, with 10 bases between. CDR1 and CDR2 (germline): SGHTA, FQGNSA.

This chain uses TRBV11-2 with TRBJ1-1, with D uncertain. V lost 5 bases to trimming and J lost 6 bases, with 16 bases between them. Germline V CDR1 and CDR2: SGHAT, FQNNGV. The CDR3 is made up of 14 amino acids. CDR3 in amino acids: CASSPERAGAEAFF. DNA of the CDR3: TGTGCCAGCAGCCCAGAACGGGCCGGGGCTGAAGCTTTCTTT.

The rearrangement links TRBV15 to TRBJ1-5; D is ambiguous. CDR1 LNHNV and CDR2 YYDKDF come from the germline V gene (reference sequence). CDR3 length: 15 amino acids. Trimming stripped 1 base from V and 3 bases from J, with 10 bases between. Here the CDR3 reads CATSRGGLPNQPQHF. The CDR3 coding sequence is TGTGCCACCAGCAGAGGTGGACTGCCCAATCAGCCCCAGCATTTT.